This T cell receptor (beta chain) is from a study of Ad26.COV2.S vaccination and SARS-CoV-2 variants. About the research overall: Each vaccinee took Ad26.COV2.S intramuscularly, once or twice 56 days apart.

Stated treatment: some 19 received Ad26.COV2.S at low or high dose, single or two shots; roughly five received placebo; per-sample allocation not given. The investigators took samples on day 63 after the first vaccine or placebo injection. In the vaccine, an Ad26 vector expressed the SARS-CoV-2 spike of the Wuhan strain. Generated by immunoSEQ multiplex PCR, the TCRdb table keeps only in-frame clones and is missing some. The data show roughly 330,000 clones, almost 90% seen once. The specimen was peripheral blood, collected in a trial of Ad26.COV2.S vaccine versus placebo. This clonotype was obtained from a person aged 18 to 65 who received the Ad26.COV2.S COVID-19 vaccine or a placebo.

The CDR3 region has the DNA TGCGCCAGCAGCTTACAGGGGAGGTCCACAGATACGCAGTATTTT. Translation: CASSLQGRSTDTQYF. V usage is TRBV5-1 and J usage is TRBJ2-3, with D tentatively TRBD1 (7 bases). The CDR3 sequence is 15 residues long. Germline assignment: CDR1 SGHRS and CDR2 YFSETQ. The V and J ends lost 2 bases and 2 bases respectively, with 12 bases between them.